The sequence of this TCR beta chain was determined in a study of blood T cell repertoires in COVID-19. Study summary: Samples of COVID-19 (acute and convalescent) were obtained from the United States, Italy and Spain.

A Seattle source enrolled patients during active infection and followed them longitudinally. Under the authors' procedure: Amplification from reference gene primers served as the basis for estimated nucleated cell counts. Produced via immunoSEQ multiplex PCR; TCRdb's table is partial and in-frame only. V and J calls and clone size are those listed in that table; D and trimming were worked out from the DNA. Altogether 150,000 to 200,000 clones are present, around 80% being singletons, with the ten largest covering less than 9.5%. This clone was observed a single time. The TCR comes from an older woman with COVID-19, enrolled during active disease. The source material was peripheral blood.

The CDR3 coding sequence is TGCGCCAGCAGCCAGAGTGAAGCCACCGGGGAGCTGTTTTTT. Translating gives CASSQSEATGELFF. This chain links TRBV4-3 with TRBJ2-2; no definite D call. The germline CDR1 and CDR2 sequences are LGHNA and YSLEER. The CDR3 covers 14 residues. Trimming pared 3 bases from V and 4 bases from J, leaving 9 bases between.